The 27 T cell receptor beta chains presented below share a single source sample, sequenced in a study of blood T cell repertoires in COVID-19. TCRdb's table, derived via immunoSEQ multiplex PCR, lists solely in-frame clones and lacks some. The sample has a few hundred thousand clones, roughly 90% seen once. The specimen sequenced was PBMCs or T cells enriched from blood (not recorded which). Every receptor here comes from a middle-aged woman who had been exposed to COVID-19.

The genes are TRBV18 and TRBJ1-5; D gene uncertain. Germline V gene sequence: CDR1 KGHSH, CDR2 LQKENI. CDR3 size: 15 residues. Deletions cut 0 bases from V and 6 bases from J, with 12 bases between. The CDR3 bases are TGTGCCAGCTCACCACCGGCGGGAATCGGTCAGCCCCAGCATTTT. Its translation is CASSPPAGIGQPQHF.

The chain employs TRBV27 and TRBJ1-1, with 9 positions matching TRBD1. CDR3 length: 15 amino acids. Germline CDR1 is MNHEY and CDR2 is SMNVEV (reference sequence). V lost 5 bases to trimming and J lost 8 bases; unmatched junction nucleotides: 12. DNA of the CDR3: TGTGCCAGCAGTGTCACCGGGACAGGGTCTTCCGAAGCTTTCTTT. It yields the protein CASSVTGTGSSEAFF.

This clone appeared a single time. The genes are TRBV20-1 and TRBJ2-7; 11 bases agree with TRBD2. Germline V CDR1 and CDR2: DFQATT, SNEGSKA (reference sequence). The CDR3 has 14 residues. J gave up 5 bases and V 3 bases, and 6 bases lay outside the gene matches. The CDR3 region has the DNA TGCAGTGCTAGTAAACTAGCGGGGGTCGACGAGCAGTACTTC. It codes for CSASKLAGVDEQYF.

The CDR3 nucleotides read TGTGCCAGCAGCCGACAGCTAAACACCATATATTTT. Protein sequence: CASSRQLNTIYF. The chain carries TRBV11-3 and TRBJ1-3; TRBD1 is a possible D gene (5 bases). The CDR3 sequence is 12 residues long. Per germline, CDR1 SGHNT and CDR2 YENEEA. V lost 5 bases, J lost 6 bases, and 8 bases lay in between. Combining the CDR3 with reference TRBV11-3 and TRBJ1-3 gives the whole variable domain EAGVVQSPRYKIIEKKQPVAFWCNPISGHNTLYWYLQNLGQGPELLIRYENEEAVDDSQLPKDRFSAERLKGVDSTLKIQPAELGDSAVYLCASSRQLNTIYFGEGSWLTVV.

The J gene is TRBJ1-1, the V gene TRBV2; D possibly corresponds to TRBD1 (5 bases). V lost 7 bases, J lost 5 bases, and 20 bases lay in between. This CDR3 is 15 amino acids long. From germline, CDR1 is SNHLY and CDR2 FYNNEI. The CDR3 loop reads CASKKGLERRTEAFF. In DNA, the CDR3 is TGTGCCAGCAAGAAGGGACTAGAGAGAAGAACTGAAGCTTTCTTT.

This chain's CDR3 is CASSGGPNEQYF. As DNA, the CDR3 is TGTGCCAGCAGTGGAGGGCCGAACGAGCAGTACTTC. The chain is built from TRBV12-3 or TRBV12-4 and TRBJ2-7; TRBD2 might be the D (6 bases). The CDR3 loop spans 12 amino acids. V shed 5 bases and J shed 5 bases, with 10 bases lying between them.

The chain uses TRBV7-2 and TRBJ2-1; TRBD2 is a possible D gene (6 bases). The CDR3 has 16 residues. In germline, CDR1 is SGHTA, CDR2 FQGNSA. Trimming stripped 2 bases from V and 7 bases from J, with 18 bases between. For the CDR3, the DNA is TGTGCCAGCAGCTTACACCCACTCGGGAGCTCGAATGAGCAGTTCTTC. Its translation: CASSLHPLGSSNEQFF.

J is TRBJ1-1 and V is TRBV19; 9 bases align to TRBD1. J gave up 8 bases and V 3 bases, and 10 bases lay outside the gene matches. Looked up from germline, CDR1 is LNHDA and CDR2 is SQIVND (reference sequence). The CDR3 runs to 15 residues. CDR3 nucleotide sequence: TGTGCCAGTAGTATCGTCACAGGGGGCAGGGGAGAAGCTTTCTTT. Its translation: CASSIVTGGRGEAFF.

The genes are TRBV24-1 and TRBJ2-1; D is ambiguous. The CDR3 loop spans 14 amino acids. Looked up from germline, CDR1 is KGHDR and CDR2 is SFDVKD. The ends were cut back, 5 bases at V and 5 bases at J, with 12 bases in the middle. CDR3 loop: CATSVSSVDNEQFF. The CDR3 DNA reads as TGTGCCACCAGTGTGTCTAGTGTTGACAATGAGCAGTTCTTC.

V gene TRBV10-2 combines with J gene TRBJ1-2; TRBD1 is a possible D gene (6 bases). The germline V and J ends were trimmed by 6 bases and 8 bases, with 16 bases remaining between them. The CDR3 covers 13 residues. Germline V CDR1 and CDR2: WSHSY, SAAADI. Here the CDR3 reads CASRDSARRGYTF. Written as DNA, the CDR3 is TGCGCCAGCAGGGACAGCGCGAGGCGGGGCTACACCTTC.

The sample holds a few counts of this clone. The V and J genes are TRBV9 and TRBJ1-4; TRBD1 matches at 10 bases. The J segment lost 8 bases and the V segment lost 6 bases, leaving 13 bases of the junction unmatched. The CDR3 is 16 amino acids. Per germline, CDR1 SGDLS and CDR2 YYNGEE. CDR3 region: CASILMGDRGSEKLFF. In DNA form, the CDR3 reads TGTGCCAGCATCCTAATGGGGGACAGGGGTTCCGAAAAACTGTTTTTT. Variable domain in full (rest from reference TRBV9 and TRBJ1-4): DSGVTQTPKHLITATGQRVTLRCSPRSGDLSVYWYQQSLDQGLQFLIQYYNGEERAKGNILERFSAQQFPDLHSELNLSSLELGDSALYFCASILMGDRGSEKLFFGSGTQLSVL.

The V gene is TRBV29-1, the J gene TRBJ1-2; D uncertain. The germline CDR1 and CDR2 sequences are SQVTM and ANQGSEA. The length of the CDR3 is 11 residues. The V gene lost 6 bases and the J gene lost 4 bases, with 9 bases spanning the gap. CDR3 bases: TGCAGCGTGGGAGCTAGCTATGGCTACACCTTC. Translating it yields CSVGASYGYTF.

The chain couples TRBV25-1 to TRBJ1-3; TRBD1 matches at 8 bases. Germline lookup yields CDR1 MGHDK and CDR2 SYGVNS. The CDR3 loop spans 17 amino acids. With V trimmed by 2 bases and J by 2 bases, 8 bases remained unmatched. The CDR3 loop is CASSEQGALFTGNTIYF. Written as DNA, the CDR3 is TGTGCCAGCAGTGAACAGGGGGCGCTTTTTACTGGAAACACCATATATTTT. Complete variable domain (other parts from reference TRBV25-1 and TRBJ1-3): EADIYQTPRYLVIGTGKKITLECSQTMGHDKMYWYQQDPGMELHLIHYSYGVNSTEKGDLSSESTVSRIRTEHFPLTLESARPSHTSQYLCASSEQGALFTGNTIYFGEGSWLTVV.

The chain combines TRBV10-1 with TRBJ1-3; no firm D call. The CDR3 is 10 residues long. Trimming left V 9 bases short and J 2 bases short, with 2 bases between. Germline lookup yields CDR1 WNHNN and CDR2 SYGVQD (reference sequence). The CDR3: CASTGNTIYF. CDR3 coding DNA: TGCGCCAGTACTGGAAACACCATATATTTT.

This chain uses TRBV23-1 with TRBJ1-5; 11 nucleotides line up with TRBD1. TRBV23-1 is known as an ORF, though its function is uncertain. The CDR3 is 18 amino acids. Trimming at V came to 3 bases and at J to 2 bases, leaving 9 bases not matched to a gene. CDR3 sequence: CASSHLPGTGGCNQPQHF. The CDR3 DNA is TGCGCCAGCAGTCACCTTCCCGGGACAGGGGGATGCAATCAGCCCCAGCATTTT.

The rearrangement uses TRBV7-8 and TRBJ1-2; 7 bases are a match to TRBD1. Germline values: CDR1 SGHVS, CDR2 FQNEAQ. Trimming took 5 bases from V and 5 from J; bases not matched to a gene: 14. The CDR3 contains 16 residues. For the CDR3, the DNA is TGTGCCAGCAGCCTTACTGGGTCGGGGACAGATTATGGCTACACCTTC. The encoded protein is CASSLTGSGTDYGYTF.

There are many counts of this clone. V gene TRBV29-1 combines with J gene TRBJ2-6; 7 bases are shared with TRBD2. Trimming took 1 base from V and 0 from J; bases not matched to a gene: 6. Germline-derived CDR1 and CDR2 are SQVTM and ANQGSEA. The CDR3 spans 17 residues. This CDR3 reads CSVEAVAGDSGANVLTF. The CDR3 DNA sequence: TGCAGCGTTGAAGCTGTGGCGGGGGACTCTGGGGCCAACGTCCTGACTTTC.

The V gene is TRBV2, the J gene TRBJ2-2; tentative D call: TRBD1 (5 bases). Germline CDR1 is SNHLY and CDR2 is FYNNEI. The CDR3 runs 13 residues. The V end was cut by 7 bases, the J end by 4 bases, with 10 bases between. The CDR3 sequence: CASTLQGTGELFF. The CDR3 coding sequence is TGTGCCAGCACTTTGCAGGGCACCGGGGAGCTGTTTTTT.

This rearrangement joins TRBV19 to TRBJ1-4; 7 bases map to TRBD1. Germline V CDR1 and CDR2: LNHDA, SQIVND (reference sequence). Germline trimming cut 10 bases from V and 0 bases from J; bases unmatched to any gene: 5. The CDR3 spans 14 residues. The DNA for the CDR3 is TGTGCCACCGGGACAGCCGCAACTAATGAAAAACTGTTTTTT. Encoded protein: CATGTAATNEKLFF.

This clone appeared once. V usage is TRBV24-1 and J usage is TRBJ1-1, with 10 bases matching TRBD1. In germline, CDR1 is KGHDR, CDR2 SFDVKD. Germline trimming cut 1 base from V and 10 bases from J; bases unmatched to any gene: 2. This CDR3 is 13 amino acids long. As DNA, the CDR3 is TGTGCCACCAGTGATTTCGGGGACAGGGGAGCTTTCTTT. This translates into CATSDFGDRGAFF.

The rearrangement joins TRBV10-3 to TRBJ1-2; 7 bases match TRBD1. The CDR3 contains 13 residues. The germline V gene has CDR1 ENHRY and CDR2 SYGVKD. Trimming removed 7 bases from V and 3 bases from J; junction bases left unmatched: 5. This CDR3 is CAINEGAYYGYTF. CDR3 in DNA: TGTGCCATCAACGAGGGGGCCTACTATGGCTACACCTTC.

The chain joins TRBV27 to TRBJ1-1, with D possibly being TRBD1 (5 bases). The CDR3 covers 15 residues. Deletions cut 5 bases from V and 1 base from J, with 14 bases between. CDR1 is MNHEY and CDR2 is SMNVEV in the germline V gene (reference sequence). Here the CDR3 reads CASSLTPQGNTEAFF. In nucleotides, the CDR3 is TGTGCCAGCAGTCTTACGCCTCAGGGGAACACTGAAGCTTTCTTT.

About this clone itself: The same CDR3 can be traced to other DNA sequences in this sample. The CDR3 protein is CASSVGEGSGNTIYF. The CDR3 DNA reads as TGTGCCAGCAGCGTAGGGGAGGGATCCGGAAACACCATATATTTT. The chain links TRBV9 to TRBJ1-3; D uncertain. The CDR3 contains 15 residues. Per the germline V gene, CDR1 is SGDLS and CDR2 is YYNGEE. V gave up 0 bases and J gave up 4 bases, with 11 bases separating them.

The V gene is TRBV5-1, the J gene TRBJ1-1; D is possibly TRBD1 (5 bases). This CDR3 has 14 residues. Germline-derived CDR1 and CDR2 are SGHRS and YFSETQ. The V and J ends lost 4 bases and 6 bases respectively, with 16 bases between them. CDR3 bases: TGCGCCAGCAGCACCTCGACAGTGGTGCCTGAAGCTTTCTTT. This gives the protein CASSTSTVVPEAFF.

Remarks on this clone: The sample has other DNA sequences that encode this CDR3 too. The genes are TRBV7-3 and TRBJ2-1, with a tentative D call TRBD1 (5 bases). The germline CDR1 and CDR2 sequences are SGHTA and FQGTGA. The CDR3 has 12 residues. V was clipped by 2 bases and J by 6 bases, with 5 bases between them. CDR3 nucleotide sequence: TGTGCCAGCAGCTTACAGGGCAATGAGCAGTTCTTC. Its protein is CASSLQGNEQFF.

The count of this clone is one. V and J are TRBV7-9 and TRBJ2-1; 7 bases fit TRBD1. Germline values: CDR1 SEHNR, CDR2 FQNEAQ (reference sequence). The CDR3 totals 14 residues. V was clipped by 7 bases and J by 5 bases; unmatched bases: 8. The DNA of the CDR3 is TGTGCCAGCACCGGGACAGCTATTAACAATGAGCAGTTCTTC. It specifies CASTGTAINNEQFF.

This clone showed up just once. Additional DNA sequences in this sample encode the identical CDR3. The V and J genes are TRBV13 and TRBJ1-5; D remains ambiguous. Germline CDR1 PRHDT, CDR2 FYEKMQ (reference sequence). This CDR3 region has 12 residues. The V end lost 3 bases, the J end lost 4 bases, and 4 bases lay between the germline ends. CDR3 residues: CASSLSNQPQHF. CDR3 DNA sequence: TGTGCCAGCAGCTTGTCAAATCAGCCCCAGCATTTT.